The rows below give T cell receptor beta chains drawn from one sample of a study of memory CD4+ T cells and cytomegalovirus serostatus. The repertoire was sequenced with immunoSEQ multiplex PCR; TCRdb's copy has only in-frame clones and lacks some. There are 30,000 to 50,000 clones in the sample; 78% occur only once, and 0.75% to 0.9% lies in the top ten. Source material: memory CD4+ T cells from blood. All receptors come from an adult in good health and CMV-seronegative. Both conserved end residues are part of each CDR3. The D gene is left open where the match is weak. Not every row has a clone size; where given, it reads once, few, many or a size class.

d_call	clone_size	v_call	j_call	cdr3_nt	cdr3_aa
-	-	TRBV10-3	TRBJ2-1	TGTGCCATCAGTGAGATCCGGGGTGAGCAGTTCTTC	CAISEIRGEQFF
-	-	TRBV5-1	TRBJ2-5	TGCGCCAGTTGGAAGGGGGGCCAGTATACAGAGACCCAGTACTTC	CASWKGGQYTETQYF
-	-	TRBV20-1	TRBJ2-5	TGCAGTGCTAGAGGGGGGCGGACCCAGTACTTC	CSARGGRTQYF
TRBD2	-	TRBV5-1	TRBJ2-5	TGCGCCAGCAGCTTTGCTAGCGGGGGGCGTCTCCAAGAGACCCAGTACTTC	CASSFASGGRLQETQYF
TRBD1	-	TRBV27	TRBJ1-6	TGTGCCAGCAGTTTCCGAGGACAGGGAAGCTCCTATAATTCACCCCTCCACTTT	CASSFRGQGSSYNSPLHF
-	-	TRBV18	TRBJ1-5	TGTGCCAGCTCACTGAGCCACGGACAGCCCAATCAGCCCCAGCATTTT	CASSLSHGQPNQPQHF
-	-	TRBV7-2	TRBJ2-5	TGTGCCAGCAGCAAAAGTGGTGGCGTCACCCAAGAGACCCAGTACTTC	CASSKSGGVTQETQYF
-	once	TRBV7-2	TRBJ1-1	TGTGCCAGCAGCATGGAGGGAAAGACTGAAGCTTTCTTT	CASSMEGKTEAFF
-	-	TRBV18	TRBJ1-1	TGTGCCAGCTCACCGGGTATGGGTGAAGCTTTCTTT	CASSPGMGEAFF
TRBD2	-	TRBV13	TRBJ2-5	TGTGCCAGCAGCCCCGGAATCAGGACTAGCGGGGGGCGGGAGACCCAGTACTTC	CASSPGIRTSGGRETQYF
TRBD1	-	TRBV7-2	TRBJ1-2	TGTGCCAGCAGCTCACAGGGGGTGCTCTATGGCTACACCTTC	CASSSQGVLYGYTF
-	-	TRBV2	TRBJ2-3	TGTGCCAGCAGTATGGACAGCACAGATACGCAGTATTTT	CASSMDSTDTQYF
-	few	TRBV6-5	TRBJ2-7	TGTGCCAGTCAGACAGGCGGCTACGAGCAGTACTTC	CASQTGGYEQYF
TRBD1	-	TRBV7-8	TRBJ2-2	TGTGCCAGCAGCTTATTGCAGGGGGCAACAACCGGGGAGCTGTTTTTT	CASSLLQGATTGELFF
TRBD1	-	TRBV29-1	TRBJ1-4	TGCAGCGCTTTCCCGGGACAGGGGAATGAAAAACTGTTTTTT	CSAFPGQGNEKLFF
-	-	TRBV6-1	TRBJ2-3	TGTGCCAGCAGTGACTACACAGATACGCAGTATTTT	CASSDYTDTQYF
-	-	TRBV9	TRBJ1-1	TGTGCCAGCAGCCCCTCGTTGAACACTGAAGCTTTCTTT	CASSPSLNTEAFF
-	few	TRBV5-1	TRBJ2-7	TGCGCCAGCAGCTTGGTACAGCCCAACTCCTACGAGCAGTACTTC	CASSLVQPNSYEQYF
-	once	TRBV5-1	TRBJ1-1	TGCGCCAGCAGCTTGGAAGGGGCGCGCACTGAAGCTTTCTTT	CASSLEGARTEAFF
-	-	TRBV9	TRBJ1-1	TGTGCCAGCAGCACCGGGACATTGCCGAACACTGAAGCTTTCTTT	CASSTGTLPNTEAFF
-	once	TRBV5-1	TRBJ2-7	TGCGCCAGCAGCTCGGGACTGGGAACCTACGAGCAGTACTTC	CASSSGLGTYEQYF
TRBD1	-	TRBV11-2	TRBJ1-5	TGTGCCAGCAGCTCGGACAGGGGTAGCAATCAGCCCCAGCATTTT	CASSSDRGSNQPQHF
-	-	TRBV18	TRBJ1-2	TGTGCCAGCTCACCGAATCAAGACTATGGCTACACCTTC	CASSPNQDYGYTF
TRBD2	-	TRBV6-1	TRBJ2-1	TGTGCCAGCCTAGCGGGGGGGTACAATGAGCAGTTCTTC	CASLAGGYNEQFF
-	-	TRBV5-4	TRBJ1-6	TGTGCCAGCAGCTTGGACTATAATTCACCCCTCCACTTT	CASSLDYNSPLHF
TRBD2	-	TRBV19	TRBJ2-7	TGTGCCAGTAGTAAAGGATTCGGGGGGATTACCTACGAGCAGTACTTC	CASSKGFGGITYEQYF
-	-	TRBV11-2	TRBJ1-6	TGTGCCAGCAGCTTAGGGGGTGGGGCCTTGGGAATTTCACCCCTCCACTTT	CASSLGGGALGISPLHF
-	-	TRBV19	TRBJ2-7	TGTGCCAGTAGTCCACAAGGAAAGGGGGAGCAGTACTTC	CASSPQGKGEQYF
-	-	TRBV14	TRBJ1-2	TGTGCCAGCAGCTACAGGTCCTATGGCTACACCTTC	CASSYRSYGYTF
TRBD1	-	TRBV19	TRBJ2-7	TGTGCCAGTAAAGCGAGGACAGGGGGCTACGAGCAGTACTTC	CASKARTGGYEQYF
TRBD1	-	TRBV6-1	TRBJ1-1	TGTGCCAGCAAGGACAGGGGGCGAACTGAAGCTTTCTTT	CASKDRGRTEAFF
-	few	TRBV7-2	TRBJ1-5	TGTGCCAGCAGCTTAGATAGCAATCAGCCCCAGCATTTT	CASSLDSNQPQHF
-	few	TRBV10-2	TRBJ1-5	TGCGCCAGCAGGGAACTGGGTCAGCCCCAGCATTTT	CASRELGQPQHF
-	-	TRBV5-6	TRBJ1-2	TGTGCCAGCAGCTTGAGGGTCGCCGTCAAGGGCTACACCTTC	CASSLRVAVKGYTF
-	few	TRBV7-2	TRBJ1-2	TGTGCCAGCAGCTTAGGGTGGGAGGGCCTCTATGGCTACACCTTC	CASSLGWEGLYGYTF
-	once	TRBV7-6	TRBJ2-1	TGTGCCAGCAGCTCGACAGGATACAATGAGCAGTTCTTC	CASSSTGYNEQFF
-	-	TRBV5-6	TRBJ1-6	TGTGCCAGCAGCTTGTATTTTAGCGAGGATTCACCCCTCCACTTT	CASSLYFSEDSPLHF
-	once	TRBV27	TRBJ1-1	TGTGCCAGCAGTTCCTCGACGGGGTGGGGCTACACTGAAGCTTTCTTT	CASSSSTGWGYTEAFF
-	-	TRBV7-8	TRBJ1-1	TGTGCCAGCAGCTCGGGGGGGACCGACAGGGAAGCTTTCTTT	CASSSGGTDREAFF
TRBD1	once	TRBV11-2	TRBJ2-1	TGTGCCAGCAGCTCGGAGGGACAGGTGGAATTCAATGAGCAGTTCTTC	CASSSEGQVEFNEQFF
-	-	TRBV19	TRBJ1-4	TGTGCCAGCAGACTCCACGGGGGGGATATGTTCGCGGGATCGGAAAAACTGTTTTTT	CASRLHGGDMFAGSEKLFF
-	-	TRBV5-5	TRBJ1-4	TGTGCCAGCAGCGACGGGACCGCTTCTAATGAAAAACTGTTTTTT	CASSDGTASNEKLFF
-	-	TRBV5-1	TRBJ1-2	TGCGCCAGCAGCGCAAGGACAGTCGGAGGTAACTATGGCTACACCTTC	CASSARTVGGNYGYTF
TRBD1	-	TRBV27	TRBJ1-4	TGTGCCAGCCCGGGGGGAACAGGGGCGAGAACTAAGGAAAAACTGTTTTTT	CASPGGTGARTKEKLFF
-	-	TRBV11-2	TRBJ2-4	TGTGCCAGCAGCTTAGGGACTGTGGGCGGTCAAGCCAAAAACATTCAGTACTTC	CASSLGTVGGQAKNIQYF
-	-	TRBV7-9	TRBJ1-4	TGTGCCAGCAGCTTTCAACAGGGTGGGGCAAAACTGTTTTTT	CASSFQQGGAKLFF
-	-	TRBV5-5	TRBJ2-5	TGTGCCAGCAGCTTGGCCTTAATCCAAGAGACCCAGTACTTC	CASSLALIQETQYF